This T cell receptor beta chain is drawn from a study of blood T cell repertoires in COVID-19. The wider study: Nucleic acid was either cDNA or gDNA, and it came from T cells, B-cell-depleted T cells, or PBMCs.

The table came from immunoSEQ multiplex PCR; TCRdb's copy has only in-frame clones and leaves some out. The sample holds around 160,000 clones; 65% to 90% are singletons and the top ten take about 8.2%. The V gene end was trimmed by 0 bases and the J gene end by 6 bases; junction bases not matched to a gene: 6. The CDR3 is 16 amino acids. The germline gives CDR1 SGHRS, CDR2 YFSETQ. This chain connects TRBV5-1 to TRBJ2-1, with 10 bases identical to TRBD2. The TCR was taken from a man aged 60 to 69 with acute or convalescent COVID-19. Sequencing was done on a sample of peripheral blood. The CDR3 sequence: CASSLAPAGGSNEQFF. The CDR3 nucleotides read TGCGCCAGCAGCTTGGCCCCAGCGGGAGGGAGCAATGAGCAGTTCTTC.